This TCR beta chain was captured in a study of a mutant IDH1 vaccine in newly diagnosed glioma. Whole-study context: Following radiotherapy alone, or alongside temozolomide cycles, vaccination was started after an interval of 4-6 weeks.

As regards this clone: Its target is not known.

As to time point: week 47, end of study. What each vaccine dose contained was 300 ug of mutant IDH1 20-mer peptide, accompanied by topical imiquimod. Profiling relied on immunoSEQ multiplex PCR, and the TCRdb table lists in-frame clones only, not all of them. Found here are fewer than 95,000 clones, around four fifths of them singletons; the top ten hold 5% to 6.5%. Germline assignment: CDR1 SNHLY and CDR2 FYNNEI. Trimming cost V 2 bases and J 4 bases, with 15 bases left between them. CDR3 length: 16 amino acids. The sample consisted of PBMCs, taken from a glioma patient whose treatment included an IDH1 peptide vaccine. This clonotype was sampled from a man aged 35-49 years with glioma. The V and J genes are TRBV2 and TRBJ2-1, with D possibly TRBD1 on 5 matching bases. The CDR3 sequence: CASSENWSGFYNEQFF. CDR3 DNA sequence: TGTGCCAGCAGTGAAAACTGGTCAGGGTTTTACAATGAGCAGTTCTTC. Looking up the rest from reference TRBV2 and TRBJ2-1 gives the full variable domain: EPEVTQTPSHQVTQMGQEVILRCVPISNHLYFYWYRQILGQKVEFLVSFYNNEISEKSEIFDDQFSVERPDGSNFTLKIRSTKLEDSAMYFCASSENWSGFYNEQFFGPGTRLTVL.